This is a list of T cell receptor beta chains from one sample in a study of T cells after yellow fever vaccination. TCRdb re-analysed the 5' RACE reads in MiXCR, keeping a single row per CDR3 protein. Here the sample spans roughly 320,000 distinct CDR3 sequences, around 11% being singletons. Sequencing used CD4+ T cells sorted from PBMCs, obtained 45 days after the yellow fever booster vaccination. The receptors were sampled from a young man who received the YFV17D yellow fever vaccine. The CDR3 runs from the conserved cysteine through the conserved F or W. D genes are given only for firm matches. Part of the rows lack a size; the others show once, few, many or a class for expanded clones.

abundance	v_gene	j_gene	d_gene	CDR3aa	CDR3nt
.	TRBV6-2/TRBV6-3	TRBJ1-1	.	CASSLVQLNTEAFF	TGTGCCAGCAGTCTTGTACAGCTGAACACTGAAGCTTTCTTT
.	TRBV29-1	TRBJ1-2	.	CSVDRDGRRGYTF	TGCAGCGTTGACCGGGACGGCAGGCGGGGCTACACCTTC
.	TRBV18	TRBJ1-2	.	CASSQLTGLNYGYTF	TGTGCCAGCTCACAATTGACAGGACTCAACTATGGCTACACCTTC
few	TRBV14	TRBJ2-2	.	CASSLIGGTGELFF	TGTGCCAGCAGCCTAATAGGAGGCACCGGGGAGCTGTTTTTT
.	TRBV24-1	TRBJ1-2	.	CATSDQGDGYTF	TGTGCCACCAGTGATCAAGGGGATGGCTACACCTTC
many	TRBV11-2	TRBJ1-5	.	CASSPPREGGKPQHF	TGTGCCAGCAGCCCACCCCGAGAGGGCGGGAAGCCCCAGCATTTT
.	TRBV4-1	TRBJ1-1	.	CASSQLGNSANTEAFF	TGCGCCAGCAGCCAGCTTGGGAACAGTGCGAACACTGAAGCTTTCTTT
.	TRBV6-2/TRBV6-3	TRBJ1-2	TRBD1	CASSYPSRDRGRYYGYTF	TGTGCCAGCAGTTACCCATCCCGGGACAGGGGGCGATACTATGGCTACACCTTC
few	TRBV29-1	TRBJ2-2	.	CSVESQGRAGELFF	TGCAGCGTTGAAAGTCAGGGACGGGCCGGGGAGCTGTTTTTT
.	TRBV5-1	TRBJ2-7	TRBD2	CASSPGLAGESEQYF	TGCGCCAGCAGCCCCGGACTAGCGGGGGAAAGCGAGCAGTACTTC
.	TRBV21-1	TRBJ2-4	.	CASSRGADLAKNIQYF	TGTGCCAGCAGCAGGGGCGCAGATCTAGCCAAAAACATTCAGTACTTC
.	TRBV5-1	TRBJ1-1	.	CASGLGYSGFDTEAFF	TGCGCCAGCGGTTTGGGGTATTCGGGGTTCGACACTGAAGCTTTCTTT
.	TRBV29-1	TRBJ2-5	TRBD1	CSGWDRGGKTQYF	TGCAGCGGCTGGGACAGGGGGGGAAAGACCCAGTACTTC
few	TRBV2	TRBJ2-5	TRBD2	CASRPTSGVQETQYF	TGTGCCAGCAGGCCGACTAGCGGGGTCCAAGAGACCCAGTACTTC
few	TRBV28	TRBJ2-4	.	CASSSGRGADIQYF	TGTGCCAGCAGTTCAGGCAGGGGAGCGGACATTCAGTACTTC
many	TRBV6-1	TRBJ2-5	TRBD1	CASSRATGQGFRETQYF	TGTGCCAGCAGTCGAGCGACGGGACAGGGCTTTAGAGAGACCCAGTACTTC
few	TRBV27	TRBJ2-3	.	CASSYGSTDTQYF	TGTGCCAGCAGTTACGGATCCACAGATACGCAGTATTTT
many	TRBV7-2	TRBJ2-4	TRBD1	CASSSTGFAIQYF	TGTGCCAGCAGCTCGACAGGGTTTGCCATTCAGTACTTC
.	TRBV20-1	TRBJ1-3	.	CSARPPGQISGNTIYF	TGCAGTGCTAGACCCCCAGGACAGATCTCTGGAAACACCATATATTTT
.	TRBV7-9	TRBJ2-7	.	CASSLWDLSYEQYF	TGTGCCAGCAGCTTATGGGACCTCTCGTACGAGCAGTACTTC
.	TRBV7-2	TRBJ1-6	.	CASLPHAGRGSPLHF	TGTGCCAGCCTCCCCCACGCAGGGAGGGGTTCACCCCTCCACTTT
few	TRBV6-1	TRBJ1-2	TRBD1	CASSEGDRGQGYGYTF	TGTGCCAGCAGTGAAGGGGACAGGGGGCAAGGCTATGGCTACACCTTC
few	TRBV30	TRBJ2-2	.	CAWTVAGELFF	TGTGCCTGGACAGTCGCCGGGGAGCTGTTTTTT
few	TRBV2	TRBJ2-1	TRBD2	CASSGLAAEQFF	TGTGCCAGCAGTGGACTAGCGGCTGAGCAGTTCTTC
few	TRBV18	TRBJ2-2	TRBD1	CASSPLAGQGTGELFF	TGTGCCAGCTCACCCCTCGCGGGACAGGGCACCGGGGAGCTGTTTTTT
.	TRBV7-2	TRBJ2-5	TRBD2	CASSFLRTSGGDAQYF	TGTGCCAGCAGCTTTCTGAGGACTAGCGGGGGCGATGCCCAGTACTTC
.	TRBV4-1	TRBJ1-3	.	CASSQDPASGNTIYF	TGCGCCAGCAGCCAAGATCCGGCTTCTGGAAACACCATATATTTT
few	TRBV11-2	TRBJ1-5	TRBD1	CASSGQGAQPQHF	TGTGCCAGCAGTGGACAGGGGGCTCAGCCCCAGCATTTT
.	TRBV2	TRBJ2-5	.	CASSEDGHRQETQYF	TGTGCCAGCAGTGAAGACGGACACCGCCAAGAGACCCAGTACTTC
.	TRBV5-1	TRBJ1-3	.	CASSPDPGNTIYF	TGCGCCAGCAGTCCCGATCCTGGAAACACCATATATTTT
few	TRBV7-9	TRBJ2-1	.	CASSPSSGTPSASYNEQFF	TGTGCCAGCAGCCCTAGTAGTGGGACTCCTTCCGCCTCCTACAATGAGCAGTTCTTC
many	TRBV10-3	TRBJ2-5	.	CAISERREETQYF	TGTGCCATCAGTGAGAGGCGAGAAGAGACCCAGTACTTC
few	TRBV7-2	TRBJ2-3	TRBD2	CASSSVGAGGSDTQYF	TGTGCCAGCAGCTCCGTGGGGGCGGGGGGTTCAGATACGCAGTATTTT
many	TRBV7-2	TRBJ1-4	.	CASSFKPGQEEKLFF	TGTGCCAGCAGCTTTAAGCCGGGACAAGAGGAAAAACTGTTTTTT
.	TRBV4-2	TRBJ2-3	.	CASSQDPGIPPDTQYF	TGTGCCAGCAGCCAAGATCCTGGTATCCCTCCAGATACGCAGTATTTT
few	TRBV5-1	TRBJ2-4	.	CAVERRIQYF	TGCGCTGTCGAAAGGCGCATTCAGTACTTC
few	TRBV11-2	TRBJ2-7	.	CASSTRPYEQYF	TGTGCCAGCAGCACAAGACCCTACGAGCAGTACTTC
many	TRBV7-9	TRBJ1-2	TRBD1	CASSLADRGSGYTF	TGTGCCAGCAGCTTAGCGGACAGGGGTAGTGGCTACACCTTC
many	TRBV7-9	TRBJ1-1	.	CASSTRSGRTEAFF	TGTGCCAGCAGCACACGCAGCGGGAGGACTGAAGCTTTCTTT
.	TRBV11-2	TRBJ2-5	.	CASSSDRGTQYF	TGTGCCAGCAGCTCCGATAGAGGGACCCAGTACTTC
.	TRBV11-1	TRBJ1-1	TRBD1	CASTDRGHTEAFF	TGTGCCAGCACCGACAGGGGTCACACTGAAGCTTTCTTT
.	TRBV9	TRBJ2-3	.	CASSVDYLDTQYF	TGTGCCAGCAGCGTAGACTACTTGGATACGCAGTATTTT
many	TRBV20-1	TRBJ2-3	.	CSARSAVTSTDTQYF	TGCAGTGCTAGGTCCGCGGTGACTAGCACAGATACGCAGTATTTT
.	TRBV6-6	TRBJ1-1	TRBD1	CASSSGQKAFF	TGTGCCAGCAGTTCGGGACAGAAAGCTTTCTTT
.	TRBV12-3/TRBV12-4	TRBJ2-3	TRBD1	CASGGQGITDTQYF	TGTGCCAGCGGTGGACAGGGAATAACAGATACGCAGTATTTT
few	TRBV6-5	TRBJ2-7	TRBD1	CASSEYRGGSYEQYF	TGTGCCAGCAGTGAATACAGGGGTGGGTCCTACGAGCAGTACTTC
.	TRBV3-1	TRBJ2-2	.	CASSQNILIAGELFF	TGTGCCAGCAGCCAAAACATCTTGATCGCCGGGGAGCTGTTTTTT
.	TRBV7-8	TRBJ2-7	.	CASSPVRDEQYF	TGTGCCAGCAGCCCCGTCAGGGACGAGCAGTACTTC
few	TRBV10-3	TRBJ2-7	TRBD1	CAIRSPGQAAYEQYF	TGTGCCATCAGAAGCCCTGGACAGGCCGCCTACGAGCAGTACTTC
few	TRBV29-1	TRBJ1-1	TRBD1	CSVGGTGERNTEAFF	TGCAGCGTGGGGGGGACAGGGGAACGAAACACTGAAGCTTTCTTT
.	TRBV7-2	TRBJ1-2	TRBD1	CASSFLDRPYYGYTF	TGTGCCAGCAGCTTTTTGGACAGGCCGTACTATGGCTACACCTTC
.	TRBV19	TRBJ1-1	.	CASNGVEAFF	TGTGCCAGTAACGGGGTTGAAGCTTTCTTT